This TCR beta chain is drawn from a study of blood T cell repertoires in COVID-19. Generated by immunoSEQ multiplex PCR, the TCRdb table keeps only in-frame clones and is missing some. This table holds 99,000 or so clones, around 90% found once. This clone was counted a few times. CDR3 length: 15 amino acids. The germline V gene encodes CDR1 MDHEN and CDR2 SYDVKM. V gave up 5 bases and J gave up 1 base, with 14 bases separating them. The chain employs TRBV28 and TRBJ1-1, with D tentatively TRBD1 (5 bases). The sequence was collected from a man in his fifties with COVID-19, enrolled during active disease. The sequenced sample was peripheral blood. CDR3 coding DNA: TGTGCCAGCAGTAAACCAGGGATTGGGAACACTGAAGCTTTCTTT. Translation: CASSKPGIGNTEAFF.